Listed below are T cell receptor beta chains from one sample, sequenced in a study of control samples from healthy donors and cancer patients. Assay used: immunoSEQ multiplex PCR; TCRdb lists only in-frame clones, some missing. The table includes 200,000 or so clones, 90% to 95% detected once. Sequencing was carried out using blood. These receptors all come from a man between 45 and 60 years old in good health. Each CDR3 is given with its conserved first and last residue. The D gene is left open where the match is weak. The size of a clone is reported for some rows only, either as once, few or many, or as a class for expanded clones.

v_gene,d_gene,j_gene,abundance,CDR3nt,CDR3aa
TRBV6-2/TRBV6-3,.,TRBJ2-1,.,TGTGCCAGCAGTTTAAGGGACACCTCCTACAATGAGCAGTTCTTC,CASSLRDTSYNEQFF
TRBV18,.,TRBJ1-3,.,TGTGCCAGCTCACGGAGTGACAGGTCGTCCTCTGGAAACACCATATATTTT,CASSRSDRSSSGNTIYF
TRBV6-4,TRBD2,TRBJ2-7,.,TGTGCCAGCAGTGAACGTGGACTAGCGTTGGGCAGGTCCTACGAGCAGTACTTC,CASSERGLALGRSYEQYF
TRBV3-1/TRBV3-2,.,TRBJ1-1,.,TGTGCCAGCAGCCAAGTAGGAGGGGCTGAAGCTTTCTTT,CASSQVGGAEAFF
TRBV5-1,.,TRBJ1-6,.,TGCGCCAGCACCACGGGGGCAGGGGCATACCTACCCCTCCACTTT,CASTTGAGAYLPLHF
TRBV16,.,TRBJ1-2,.,TGTGCCAGCAGCCAATCGACCCAGGGTTGGGACACCTTC,CASSQSTQGWDTF
TRBV6-5,.,TRBJ1-1,.,TGTGCCAGCAGTTACCATACCCGGCCCACTGAAGCTTTCTTT,CASSYHTRPTEAFF
TRBV19,.,TRBJ1-5,.,TGTGCCAGTAGTATAAGGGAAATTAAAGGACCCGGGCATTTT,CASSIREIKGPGHF
TRBV6-6,.,TRBJ2-1,.,TGTGCCAGCAGAGATTGGAATGAGCAGTTCTTC,CASRDWNEQFF
TRBV3-1/TRBV3-2,TRBD1,TRBJ1-1,once,TGTGCCAGCAGCCTCAGGGGGGGGCCCGGCACTGAAGCTTTCTTT,CASSLRGGPGTEAFF
TRBV19,.,TRBJ2-1,once,TGTGCCAGTAGTATAGCTGGGAAGATTGAGCAGTTCTTC,CASSIAGKIEQFF
TRBV5-1,TRBD2,TRBJ2-1,.,TGCGCCAGCAGCCCGGTTGTGGGAGGGACCCGGTCCTACAATGAGCAGTTCTTC,CASSPVVGGTRSYNEQFF
TRBV6-1,.,TRBJ1-1,.,TGTGCCAGCAGTGACATCACTGAAGCTTTCTTT,CASSDITEAFF
TRBV28,TRBD2,TRBJ2-1,.,TGTGCCAGCAGACTTACTAGCGGGTCGAGCTCCTACAATGAGCAGTTCTTC,CASRLTSGSSSYNEQFF
TRBV19,.,TRBJ2-3,.,TGTGCCAGTAGTACCACGGAGACTTGGAACACAGATACGCAGTATTTT,CASSTTETWNTDTQYF
TRBV4-3,.,TRBJ1-4,.,TGCGCCAGCAGCCAAAAAGGTGGGGGTTGGGCCCGGAACGAAAAACTGTTTTTT,CASSQKGGGWARNEKLFF
TRBV7-8,.,TRBJ1-1,.,TGTGCCAGCAGCTTAAGGAGTTTGAGCGAAGCTTTCTTT,CASSLRSLSEAFF
TRBV21-1,.,TRBJ1-5,.,TGTGCCAGCAGCCCCCGCGCTGGAATCCAGCCCCAGCATTTT,CASSPRAGIQPQHF
TRBV5-5,.,TRBJ2-5,.,TGTGCCAGCAGCCGGTCTAGATCAGAGACCCAGTACTTC,CASSRSRSETQYF
TRBV11-3,.,TRBJ1-1,.,TGTGCCAGCAGCTGGAACTTGAACACTGAAGCTTTCTTT,CASSWNLNTEAFF
TRBV6-5,.,TRBJ1-4,once,TGTGCCAGCAGTTTCTTGGGCCTCGAAAAACTGTTTTTT,CASSFLGLEKLFF
TRBV2,TRBD1,TRBJ1-2,.,TGTGCCAGCAGTGCCGGGACAGGGGTATACACCTTC,CASSAGTGVYTF
TRBV6-5,.,TRBJ2-1,.,TGTGCCAGCAGACTTTACGGGGGTCTTAGCAATGAGCAGTTCTTC,CASRLYGGLSNEQFF
TRBV6-5,.,TRBJ1-1,.,TGTGCCAGCAGTTACCCCGGGAGGAGGGGGTCTGAAGCTTTCTTT,CASSYPGRRGSEAFF
TRBV6-5,.,TRBJ1-2,.,TGTGCCAGCAGGATAGGGGCCAACTATGGCTACACCTTC,CASRIGANYGYTF